The T cell receptor (beta chain) described here comes from a study of identical twins. Study-level points and caveats: Researchers caution that invariant MAIT and iNKT cells could partly confound zero-insertion analyses. Whereas memory repertoires showed no such difference, abundant cord blood beta clonotypes carried fewer insertions.

Turning to this clonotype: The antigen remains unidentified.

cDNA molecules carried unique molecular identifiers, and template switching added a universal primer site. TCRdb re-derived calls from the 5' RACE reads in MiXCR, one entry per CDR3 protein. The data contain approximately 630,000 distinct CDR3 sequences, just over 7% of them singletons. Germline CDR1 is SGHAT and CDR2 is FQNNGV. CDR3 length equals 18 residues. V dropped 2 bases and J dropped 2; count of bases not matched to a gene: 13. This sample also appeared in a second study, on yellow fever vaccine responses in identical twins.

The specimen was PBMCs. The TCR was taken from a woman younger than 30 in good health. The chain is built from TRBV11-2 and TRBJ2-3; TRBD1 matches at 7 bases. Written as DNA, the CDR3 is TGTGCCAGCAGCTTAAAGGACAGGCCACCCTTCTCCACAGATACGCAGTATTTT. Encoded protein: CASSLKDRPPFSTDTQYF.